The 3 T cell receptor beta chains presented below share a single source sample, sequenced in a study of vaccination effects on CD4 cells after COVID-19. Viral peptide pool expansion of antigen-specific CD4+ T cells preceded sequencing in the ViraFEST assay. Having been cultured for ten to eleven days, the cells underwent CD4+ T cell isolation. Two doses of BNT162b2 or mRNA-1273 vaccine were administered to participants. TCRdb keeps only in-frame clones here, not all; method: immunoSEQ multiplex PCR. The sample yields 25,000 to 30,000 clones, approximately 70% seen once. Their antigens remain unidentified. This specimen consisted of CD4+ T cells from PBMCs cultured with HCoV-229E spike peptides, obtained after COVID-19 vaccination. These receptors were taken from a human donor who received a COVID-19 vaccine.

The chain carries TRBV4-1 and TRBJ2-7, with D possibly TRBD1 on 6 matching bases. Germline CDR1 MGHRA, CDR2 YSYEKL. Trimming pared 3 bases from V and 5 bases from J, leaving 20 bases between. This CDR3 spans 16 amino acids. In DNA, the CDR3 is TGCGCCAGCAGCCATTCTACCGGGACACGCTACCACGAGCAGTACTTC. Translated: CASSHSTGTRYHEQYF.

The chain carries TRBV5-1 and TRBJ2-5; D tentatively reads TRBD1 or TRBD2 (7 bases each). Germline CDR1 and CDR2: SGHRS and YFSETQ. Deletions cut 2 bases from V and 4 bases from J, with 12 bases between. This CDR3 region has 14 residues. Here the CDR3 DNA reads TGCGCCAGCAGCTTCACCAGGGGGGGAGAGACCCAGTACTTC. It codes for CASSFTRGGETQYF.

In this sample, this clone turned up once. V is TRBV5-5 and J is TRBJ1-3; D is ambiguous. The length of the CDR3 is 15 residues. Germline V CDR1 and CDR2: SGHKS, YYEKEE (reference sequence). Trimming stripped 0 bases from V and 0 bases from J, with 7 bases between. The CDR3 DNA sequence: TGTGCCAGCAGCTTGGCCGGGAGCTCTGGAAACACCATATATTTT. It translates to CASSLAGSSGNTIYF.